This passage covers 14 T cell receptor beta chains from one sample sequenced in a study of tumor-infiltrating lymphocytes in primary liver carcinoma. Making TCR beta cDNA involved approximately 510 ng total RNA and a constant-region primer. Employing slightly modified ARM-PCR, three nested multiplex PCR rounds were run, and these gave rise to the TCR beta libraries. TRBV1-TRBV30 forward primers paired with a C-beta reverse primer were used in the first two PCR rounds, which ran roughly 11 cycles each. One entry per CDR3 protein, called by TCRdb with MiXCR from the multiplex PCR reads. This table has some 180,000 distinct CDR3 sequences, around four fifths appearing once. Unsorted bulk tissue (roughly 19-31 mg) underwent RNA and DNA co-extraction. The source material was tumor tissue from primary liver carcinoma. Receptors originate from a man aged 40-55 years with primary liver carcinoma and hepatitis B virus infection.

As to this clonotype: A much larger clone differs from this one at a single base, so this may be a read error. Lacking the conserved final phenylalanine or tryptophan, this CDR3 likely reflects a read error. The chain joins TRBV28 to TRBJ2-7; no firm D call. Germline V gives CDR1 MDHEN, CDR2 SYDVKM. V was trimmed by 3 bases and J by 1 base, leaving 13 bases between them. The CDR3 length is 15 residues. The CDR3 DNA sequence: TGTGCCAGCAGTTTCCACCACTTCGGTTCCTACGAGCAGTACCTC. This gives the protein CASSFHHFGSYEQYL.

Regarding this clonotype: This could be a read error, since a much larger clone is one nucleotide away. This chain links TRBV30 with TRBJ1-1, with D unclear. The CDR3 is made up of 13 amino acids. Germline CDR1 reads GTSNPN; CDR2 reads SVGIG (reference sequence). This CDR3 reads CAWNPSTATEVFF. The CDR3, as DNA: TGTGCCTGGAACCCCTCTACAGCCACTGAAGTTTTCTTT.

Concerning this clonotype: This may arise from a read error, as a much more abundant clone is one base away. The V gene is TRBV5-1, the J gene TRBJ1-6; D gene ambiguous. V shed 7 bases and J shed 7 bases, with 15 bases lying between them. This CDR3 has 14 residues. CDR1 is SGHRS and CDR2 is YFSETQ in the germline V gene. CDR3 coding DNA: TGCGCCAGCCAAGATACGAACACGAATTCACCCCTCCACTTT. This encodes CASQDTNTNSPLHF.

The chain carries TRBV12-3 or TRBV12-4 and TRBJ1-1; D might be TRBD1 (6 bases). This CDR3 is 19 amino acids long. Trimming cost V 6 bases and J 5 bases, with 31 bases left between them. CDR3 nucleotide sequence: TGTGCCAGCAGCCCTTACGACAGGTTTCATAGGAGTCGGTTGACTGAAGCTTTCTTT. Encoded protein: CASSPYDRFHRSRLTEAFF.

The CDR3 protein is CSVVGQIGQQQHF. The CDR3 DNA follows: TGCAGCGTTGTCGGACAGATCGGTCAGCAGCAGCATTTT. This rearrangement joins TRBV29-1 to TRBJ1-5; D perhaps matches TRBD1 (6 bases). Between the trimmed V and J ends, which lost 4 bases and 13 bases, there was a span of 20 bases. The CDR3 covers 13 residues. Germline V gives CDR1 SQVTM, CDR2 ANQGSEA.

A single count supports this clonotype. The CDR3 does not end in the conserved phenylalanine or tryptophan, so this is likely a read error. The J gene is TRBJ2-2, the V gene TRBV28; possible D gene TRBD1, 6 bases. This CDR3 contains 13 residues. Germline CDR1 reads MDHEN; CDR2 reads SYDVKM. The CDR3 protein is CASEKGGDGKLFS. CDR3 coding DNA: TGTGCCAGCGAGAAAGGGGGAGACGGGAAGCTGTTTTCT.

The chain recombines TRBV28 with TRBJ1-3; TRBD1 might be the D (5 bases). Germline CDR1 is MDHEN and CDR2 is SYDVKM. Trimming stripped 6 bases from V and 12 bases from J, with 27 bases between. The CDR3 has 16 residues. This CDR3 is CASSHSTAYSGSIIYF. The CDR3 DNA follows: TGTGCCAGCAGCCACTCGACAGCCTACTCTGGAAGCATCATATATTTT.

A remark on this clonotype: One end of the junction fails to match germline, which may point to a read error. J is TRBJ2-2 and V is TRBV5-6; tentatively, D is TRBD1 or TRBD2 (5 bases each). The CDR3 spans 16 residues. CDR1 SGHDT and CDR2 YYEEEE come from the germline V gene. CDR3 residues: CASSLRFGAYTGELFF. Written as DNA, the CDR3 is TGTGCCAGCAGCTTGCGGTTCGGGGCCTACACAGGGGAGCTGTTTTTT.

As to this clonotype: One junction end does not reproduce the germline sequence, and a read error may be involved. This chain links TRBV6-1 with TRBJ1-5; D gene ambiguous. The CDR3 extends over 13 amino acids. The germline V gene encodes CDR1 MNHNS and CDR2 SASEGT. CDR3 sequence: CTSSAGSNQPQHF. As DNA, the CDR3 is TGTACCAGCAGTGCTGGGAGTAATCAGCCCCAGCATTTT.

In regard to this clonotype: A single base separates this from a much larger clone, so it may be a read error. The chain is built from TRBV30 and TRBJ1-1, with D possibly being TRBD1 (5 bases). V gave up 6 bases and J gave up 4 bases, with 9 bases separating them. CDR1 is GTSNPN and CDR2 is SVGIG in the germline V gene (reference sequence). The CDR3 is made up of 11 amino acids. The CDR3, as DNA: TGTGCCTGTACTAGGGGCACTGAAGCTTTCTTT. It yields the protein CACTRGTEAFF.

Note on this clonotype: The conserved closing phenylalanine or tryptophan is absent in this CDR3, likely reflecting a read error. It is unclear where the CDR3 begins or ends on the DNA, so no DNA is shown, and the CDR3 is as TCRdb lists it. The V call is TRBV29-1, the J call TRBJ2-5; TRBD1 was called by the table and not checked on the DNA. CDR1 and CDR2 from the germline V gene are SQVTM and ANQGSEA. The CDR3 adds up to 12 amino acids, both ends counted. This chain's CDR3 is CSGMDSGEIQYI.

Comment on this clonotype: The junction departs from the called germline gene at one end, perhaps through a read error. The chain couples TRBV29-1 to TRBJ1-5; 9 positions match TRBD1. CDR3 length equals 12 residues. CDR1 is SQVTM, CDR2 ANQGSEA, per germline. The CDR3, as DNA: TGCCGCGTTGGGACAGGGCTTCAACCCCAGCATTTT. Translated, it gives CRVGTGLQPQHF.

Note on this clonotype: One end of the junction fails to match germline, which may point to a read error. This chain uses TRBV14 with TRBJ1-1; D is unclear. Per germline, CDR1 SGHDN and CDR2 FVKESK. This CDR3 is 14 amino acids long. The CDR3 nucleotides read TGTGCTAGAAGCCAAGCAGATTTGAACACTGAATCTTTCTTT. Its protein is CARSQADLNTESFF.

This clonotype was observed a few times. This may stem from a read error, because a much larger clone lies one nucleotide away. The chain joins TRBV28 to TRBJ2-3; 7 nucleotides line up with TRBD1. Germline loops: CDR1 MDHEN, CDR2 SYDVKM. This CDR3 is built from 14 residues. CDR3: CACSLKTGADTQYF. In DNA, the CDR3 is TGTGCCTGCAGTTTAAAAACAGGGGCAGATACGCAGTATTTT.